This T cell receptor beta chain was sequenced for a study of tumor-infiltrating lymphocytes in primary liver carcinoma. On this clonotype itself: No antigen is known for it.

With 500 to 650 ng total RNA as template and a constant-region primer, TCR beta cDNA was made. Slightly modified ARM-PCR served as the procedure for the TCR beta libraries. These libraries came from three rounds of nested multiplex PCR. Both of the initial two PCR rounds ran for 10 cycles and employed TRBV1-TRBV30 forward primers alongside a C-beta reverse primer. TCRdb re-analysed the multiplex PCR reads in MiXCR, keeping a single row per CDR3 protein. Among roughly 120,000 distinct CDR3 sequences, 55% to 75% were seen once, and the ten largest hold 7.5% to 8.5%. Study observations and caveats: Only about 7-24% of top clones occurred in every one of the five tumor regions.

Bulk tissue was left unsorted, and RNA and DNA were co-extracted from around 18-30 mg of it. Subjects presented with primary liver carcinoma managed by surgical resection. Tumors were each sampled at five separate regions. Histology found more than 75% viable tumor cells per sample. The V gene's germline CDR1 is KGHSH and CDR2 LQKENI. CDR3 length: 16 amino acids. Trimming took 2 bases from V and 12 from J; bases not matched to a gene: 19. The sequence was collected from a woman in her sixties with primary liver carcinoma and hepatitis B virus infection. The gene calls are TRBV18 and TRBJ2-7, with TRBD2 identical over 7 bases. Sequencing input: liver tumor tissue from sampling region 3. Subset given: tumor region T3, left-lateral pole. The CDR3 DNA follows: TGTGCCAGCTCACCAATGGAGTCTAGCGGAAAGGGGCCGGGGTACTTC. Translated: CASSPMESSGKGPGYF.